These 5 T cell receptor beta chains originate from one sample sequenced in a study of blood T cell repertoires in COVID-19. Clones were read by immunoSEQ multiplex PCR, and TCRdb kept only the in-frame ones, dropping some. The sample lists fewer than 50,000 clones; approximately 92% were seen once. The sample consisted of peripheral blood. The receptors shown here come from a man aged 45-60 years with COVID-19, enrolled during active disease.

V is TRBV9 and J is TRBJ2-3; 8 nucleotides match TRBD2. This CDR3 has 19 amino acids. V lost 0 bases, J lost 2 bases, and 14 bases stayed unmatched. Per germline, CDR1 SGDLS and CDR2 YYNGEE. The CDR3 nucleotides are TGTGCCAGCAGCGTAGGAGATCGCAACCCGGGACTAGACACAGATACGCAGTATTTT. It specifies CASSVGDRNPGLDTDTQYF.

V usage is TRBV13 and J usage is TRBJ1-5, with 9 bases that match TRBD1. V trimming: 6 bases; J trimming: 7 bases; junction bases outside the gene matches: 4. The CDR3 is made up of 13 amino acids. CDR1 and CDR2 (germline): PRHDT, FYEKMQ (reference sequence). The CDR3 DNA is TGTGCCAGCAGTCGACAGGGGGACCAGCCCCAGCATTTT. It specifies CASSRQGDQPQHF. The full variable domain, with the rest looked up from reference TRBV13 and TRBJ1-5, is AAGVIQSPRHLIKEKRETATLKCYPIPRHDTVYWYQQGPGQDPQFLISFYEKMQSDKGSIPDRFSAQQFSDYHSELNMSSLELGDSALYFCASSRQGDQPQHFGDGTRLSIL.

The rearrangement joins TRBV29-1 to TRBJ1-2; D gene ambiguous. The germline V and J ends were trimmed by 2 bases and 6 bases, with 13 bases remaining between them. CDR1 SQVTM and CDR2 ANQGSEA come from the germline V gene. The CDR3 consists of 13 residues. The DNA of the CDR3 is TGCAGCGTTGAAAGGAACCGCGGGGATGGCTACACCTTC. Protein product: CSVERNRGDGYTF.

The J gene is TRBJ1-2, the V gene TRBV5-4; a weak D match, TRBD1 (6 bases). This CDR3 is built from 13 residues. The germline V gene has CDR1 SGHNT and CDR2 YYREEE (reference sequence). V lost 4 bases to trimming and J lost 1 base, with 8 bases between them. CDR3 protein: CASSIQGNYGYTF. The CDR3 nucleotides read TGTGCCAGCAGCATACAGGGTAACTATGGCTACACCTTC.

The gene calls are TRBV6-5 and TRBJ1-2, with 7 bases lining up with TRBD1. The CDR3 has 15 residues. Germline loops: CDR1 MNHEY, CDR2 SVGAGI. V lost 6 bases, J lost 4 bases, and 11 bases stayed unmatched. The CDR3 region has the DNA TGTGCCAGCAGCCAACAGGGGCCCTCTTTCTATGGCTACACCTTC. Translation: CASSQQGPSFYGYTF.